This T cell receptor (beta chain) was captured in a study of blood T cell repertoires in COVID-19. Cohort assignment relied on participant-reported clinical history. CDR1 is MNHNS, CDR2 SASEGT, per germline. Trimming took 1 base from V and 0 from J; bases not matched to a gene: 6. The CDR3 contains 17 residues. As handled by the study authors: Estimation of nucleated cell counts was performed using reference gene primer amplification. The repertoire was sequenced with immunoSEQ multiplex PCR; TCRdb's copy has only in-frame clones and lacks some. The V and J calls and clone size are taken from that table; D and trimming were inferred from the DNA. The table has approximately 350,000 clones, 85% to 90% seen once. This clone was detected only a few times.

This receptor was identified in a man between 18 and 35 years old who had recovered from COVID-19. J is TRBJ1-5 and V is TRBV6-1; TRBD1 aligns across 7 bases. The sequencing input was PBMCs or T cells enriched from blood (not recorded which). The CDR3 nucleotides are TGTGCCAGCAGTGAAGTTCGACAGGGAAATAGCAATCAGCCCCAGCATTTT. Its translation is CASSEVRQGNSNQPQHF.